This TCR beta chain appears in the sequencing data of a study of CD8+ T cells in alopecia areata. Findings of the study overall: On tofacitinib, scalp and blood still held many of the expanded lesional clones.

RNA was extracted and reverse transcribed into cDNA as the sequencing template. Produced via immunoSEQ multiplex PCR; TCRdb's table is partial and in-frame only. The sample shows about 180,000 clones, 45% to 60% of them seen only once. Only a few counts were recorded for this clone. Its antigen is as yet unknown. The germline CDR1 and CDR2 sequences are KGHSH and LQKENI. V was pared by 1 base and J by 0 bases, with 7 bases between. This CDR3 is built from 15 residues. As to treatment: oral pan-JAK inhibitor, 5-10 mg twice daily. PBMC-derived CD4+ and CD8+ T cells were sorted. The gene calls are TRBV18 and TRBJ1-3; D ambiguous. The clonotype was recovered from a human donor with alopecia areata. Specimen: CD8+ T cells sorted from blood, collected around week 53, from a patient treated with tofacitinib. The CDR3 DNA follows: TGTGCCAGCTCACCACTCCCGAGCTCTGGAAACACCATATATTTT. Translating it yields CASSPLPSSGNTIYF.